These 16 T cell receptor beta chains share one sample of origin, sequenced in a study of patients and donors after allogeneic stem cell transplantation. TCRdb ran MiXCR on the RT-PCR reads and lists one entry per CDR3 protein. The repertoire holds hundreds of thousands of distinct CDR3 sequences, with approximately 14% as singletons. The sequenced sample consisted of blood, either unsorted or a sorted T cell fraction (not recorded which). These receptors all come from a human donor who was either an allogeneic HSCT recipient or a stem cell or donor lymphocyte infusion donor (not recorded which). It is not recorded whose cells these are; they may come from a transplant donor.

There are a few counts of this clonotype. The chain recombines TRBV6-2 or TRBV6-3 with TRBJ1-5, with no clear D. V was shortened by 9 bases and J by 11 bases, with 20 bases between the two germline ends. The V gene's germline CDR1 is MNHEY and CDR2 SVGEGT. This CDR3 spans 13 amino acids. As DNA, the CDR3 is TGTGCCAGTTCGTACTTACGGGCCCAGTCCCAGCATTTT. It codes for CASSYLRAQSQHF.

The chain uses TRBV27 and TRBJ2-5; no clear D gene. Trimming took off 2 bases at V and 7 bases at J, with 11 bases between the two ends. CDR3 length: 13 residues. Germline CDR1 is MNHEY and CDR2 is SMNVEV (reference sequence). The CDR3 DNA sequence: TGTGCCAGCAGTTTAGAGGCCTATGCGACCCAGTACTTC. This gives the protein CASSLEAYATQYF.

V usage is TRBV6-1 and J usage is TRBJ1-1; unclear D gene. Trimming stripped 6 bases from V and 9 bases from J, with 14 bases between. Germline CDR1 is MNHNS and CDR2 is SASEGT. The CDR3 length is 12 residues. The CDR3 nucleotides read TGTGCCAGCAGCGAATCTGGGTTACAAGCTTTCTTT. This translates into CASSESGLQAFF.

V usage is TRBV7-9 and J usage is TRBJ1-1; D is ambiguous. The V end lost 7 bases, the J end lost 4 bases, and 16 bases lay between the germline ends. The CDR3 consists of 14 residues. Germline CDR1 reads SEHNR; CDR2 reads FQNEAQ (reference sequence). CDR3 residues: CASIRTPEVTEAFF. As DNA, the CDR3 is TGTGCCAGCATAAGGACCCCGGAGGTCACTGAAGCTTTCTTT.

The chain recombines TRBV18 with TRBJ2-1, with D tentatively TRBD2 (5 bases). V gave up 0 bases and J gave up 6 bases, with 12 bases separating them. The CDR3 is 15 residues long. Per germline, CDR1 KGHSH and CDR2 LQKENI. Written as DNA, the CDR3 is TGTGCCAGCTCACCACCGTCTCGGGGTGGCAATGAGCAGTTCTTC. It yields the protein CASSPPSRGGNEQFF.

This clonotype was recorded a few times. V usage is TRBV4-3 and J usage is TRBJ1-1; D call uncertain. The CDR3 extends over 15 amino acids. With 0 bases removed from V and 3 bases from J, the gap between germline ends came to 11 bases. The germline V gene encodes CDR1 LGHNA and CDR2 YSLEER. DNA of the CDR3: TGCGCCAGCAGCCAAGAAATGGAGGGTGACACTGAAGCTTTCTTT. This sequence encodes CASSQEMEGDTEAFF.

This clonotype was counted a few times. This chain connects TRBV20-1 to TRBJ1-2; 8 bases agree with TRBD1. The CDR3 sequence is 14 residues long. V was clipped by 6 bases and J by 4 bases; unmatched bases: 10. Germline CDR1 reads DFQATT; CDR2 reads SNEGSKA (reference sequence). The CDR3: CSAATGGKVYGYTF. The CDR3 DNA is TGCAGTGCCGCCACAGGGGGGAAGGTCTATGGCTACACCTTC.

The table lists this clonotype with a few counts. The CDR3 loop reads CASSQDFVAADTQYF. CDR3 coding DNA: TGTGCCAGCAGCCAAGACTTTGTGGCGGCAGATACGCAGTATTTT. This chain links TRBV3-1 with TRBJ2-3; D remains unclear. Germline CDR1 reads LGHDT; CDR2 reads YNNKEL (reference sequence). Deletions cut 0 bases from V and 4 bases from J, with 11 bases between. The CDR3 covers 15 residues.

This clonotype was detected only a few times. This chain links TRBV10-3 with TRBJ1-2, with 7 bases lining up with TRBD1. CDR1 is ENHRY, CDR2 SYGVKD, per germline. The CDR3 consists of 14 residues. V was clipped by 6 bases and J by 3 bases; unmatched bases: 7. The CDR3 DNA reads as TGTGCCATCAGCGACAGGGCCAACTACTATGGCTACACCTTC. This gives the protein CAISDRANYYGYTF.

The genes are TRBV27 and TRBJ2-3; D is tentatively TRBD1 or TRBD2 (7 bases each). CDR3 length equals 18 residues. V was trimmed by 3 bases and J by 1 base, leaving 20 bases between them. Germline V gives CDR1 MNHEY, CDR2 SMNVEV (reference sequence). The CDR3 region has the DNA TGTGCCAGCAGTTTTCAGGGGGGGGGGCTTTTCGGCACAGATACGCAGTATTTT. This codes for CASSFQGGGLFGTDTQYF.

V is TRBV2 and J is TRBJ1-4; D call uncertain. The CDR3 is made up of 14 amino acids. V lost 7 bases and J 0 bases, leaving 9 bases between the germline ends. Germline CDR1 is SNHLY and CDR2 is FYNNEI. The CDR3 nucleotides read TGTGCCAGCAAACAGTCGGCAACTAATGAAAAACTGTTTTTT. It translates to CASKQSATNEKLFF.

This clonotype has only a few counts. V is TRBV19 and J is TRBJ1-2; no firm D call. CDR1 LNHDA and CDR2 SQIVND come from the germline V gene (reference sequence). This CDR3 has 14 amino acids. V lost 1 base and J 4 bases, leaving 10 bases between the germline ends. CDR3 nucleotide sequence: TGTGCCAGTAGTATAGCAGGCAGGTTCTATGGCTACACCTTC. Protein product: CASSIAGRFYGYTF. Drawing the rest from reference TRBV19 and TRBJ1-2, the complete variable domain is DGGITQSPKYLFRKEGQNVTLSCEQNLNHDAMYWYRQDPGQGLRLIYYSQIVNDFQKGDIAEGYSVSREKKESFPLTVTSAQKNPTAFYLCASSIAGRFYGYTFGSGTRLTVV.

This clonotype was seen repeatedly, ten times or more. The chain carries TRBV24-1 and TRBJ2-5, with 11 bases fitting TRBD2. CDR1 is KGHDR, CDR2 SFDVKD, per germline. The CDR3 has 16 residues. J was trimmed by 4 bases and V by 5 bases; bases with no gene match: 8. Here the CDR3 DNA reads TGTGCCACCAGTGCTTCAGGACTAGCGGGCGCAGAGACCCAGTACTTC. Translation gives CATSASGLAGAETQYF.

J is TRBJ2-1 and V is TRBV30; TRBD2 might be the D (7 bases). Trimming cost V 2 bases and J 3 bases, with 23 bases left between them. The CDR3 spans 18 residues. Germline-derived CDR1 and CDR2 are GTSNPN and SVGIG (reference sequence). This CDR3 is CAWSRGQRERFFYNEQFF. CDR3 nucleotides: TGTGCCTGGAGTCGGGGGCAGCGGGAAAGATTCTTCTACAATGAGCAGTTCTTC.

The chain links TRBV11-2 to TRBJ2-7; no clear D. Germline assignment: CDR1 SGHAT and CDR2 FQNNGV. Deletions cut 2 bases from V and 6 bases from J, with 8 bases between. The CDR3 is 12 amino acids. The CDR3 protein is CASSLRASEQYF. In DNA form, the CDR3 reads TGTGCCAGCAGCTTAAGGGCGTCCGAGCAGTACTTC.

This clonotype was recorded many times. The CDR3: CASSLDGLAGATQYF. CDR3 in DNA: TGTGCCAGCAGTTTAGACGGGCTAGCGGGGGCCACGCAGTATTTT. This rearrangement joins TRBV12-3 or TRBV12-4 to TRBJ2-3; 10 nucleotides line up with TRBD2. The CDR3 has 15 residues. The trim removed 1 base at V and 9 bases at J, leaving 7 bases unmatched.